These T cell receptor beta chains were read from a single sample in a study of blood T cell repertoires in COVID-19. Method: immunoSEQ multiplex PCR; TCRdb's copy keeps in-frame clones and lacks some. Here the sample spans some 110,000 clones, 90% being singletons. The sequenced sample was peripheral blood. These receptors all stem from a human donor with active COVID-19. The donor label of this sample is uncertain. The CDR3 runs from the conserved cysteine through the conserved F or W. The D gene is left open where the match is weak. A clone size is listed for some rows: how often the clone was seen (once, few, many), or a class if it is expanded.

v_gene: TRBV11-2; d_gene: TRBD2; abundance: NA; j_gene: TRBJ2-5; CDR3nt: TGTGCCAGCAGCCCGCTAGCGGGGGGCATCCAAGAGACCCAGTACTTC; CDR3aa: CASSPLAGGIQETQYF
v_gene: TRBV6-6; d_gene: TRBD1; abundance: NA; j_gene: TRBJ1-5; CDR3nt: TGTGCCAGCAGCCGCCCGGGTACAGGGGAAAGTCAGCCCCAGCATTTT; CDR3aa: CASSRPGTGESQPQHF
v_gene: TRBV28; d_gene: NA; abundance: once; j_gene: TRBJ1-5; CDR3nt: TGTGCCAGCAGTTTATTAGCCAGGGTCCGACAGCCCCAGCATTTT; CDR3aa: CASSLLARVRQPQHF
v_gene: TRBV29-1; d_gene: NA; abundance: NA; j_gene: TRBJ2-2; CDR3nt: TGCAGCGTTGACGGGGGGCTATCCAACACCGGGGAGCTGTTTTTT; CDR3aa: CSVDGGLSNTGELFF
v_gene: TRBV10-1; d_gene: NA; abundance: NA; j_gene: TRBJ1-4; CDR3nt: TGCGCCAGCAGTGATACGACCGGGGATTTTGAAAAACTGTTTTTT; CDR3aa: CASSDTTGDFEKLFF
v_gene: TRBV11-1; d_gene: NA; abundance: NA; j_gene: TRBJ2-7; CDR3nt: TGTGCCAGCAGCGCCTCCGAGGTCATCTCCTACGAGCAGTACTTC; CDR3aa: CASSASEVISYEQYF
v_gene: TRBV27; d_gene: NA; abundance: NA; j_gene: TRBJ1-6; CDR3nt: TGTGCCAGCAGTTCAAGCCGGGTCTTATATTCACCCCTCCACTTT; CDR3aa: CASSSSRVLYSPLHF
v_gene: TRBV28; d_gene: NA; abundance: NA; j_gene: TRBJ2-7; CDR3nt: TGTGCCAGCAGCCGCGAGGGACTTCTCTACGAGCAGTACTTC; CDR3aa: CASSREGLLYEQYF
v_gene: TRBV18; d_gene: NA; abundance: NA; j_gene: TRBJ1-5; CDR3nt: TGTGCCAGCTCGCCAAATGTAGGCAATCAGCCCCAGCATTTT; CDR3aa: CASSPNVGNQPQHF
v_gene: TRBV3-1/TRBV3-2; d_gene: TRBD2; abundance: NA; j_gene: TRBJ2-3; CDR3nt: TGTGCCAGCAGCCGTATAGCGGGGGGGCCGGAAGATACGCAGTATTTT; CDR3aa: CASSRIAGGPEDTQYF
v_gene: TRBV9; d_gene: TRBD1; abundance: NA; j_gene: TRBJ1-2; CDR3nt: TGTGCCAGCAGCACGGGACAGGGTATCGATGGCTACACCTTC; CDR3aa: CASSTGQGIDGYTF
v_gene: TRBV15; d_gene: TRBD1; abundance: NA; j_gene: TRBJ2-7; CDR3nt: TGTGCCACCAGCAGGCCCGGACAGGGAGTCGACGAGCAGTACTTC; CDR3aa: CATSRPGQGVDEQYF
v_gene: TRBV6-6; d_gene: NA; abundance: NA; j_gene: TRBJ1-5; CDR3nt: TGTGCCAGCAGTTATGTCCCCCGGGGCAATCAGCCCCAGCATTTT; CDR3aa: CASSYVPRGNQPQHF
v_gene: TRBV10-2; d_gene: TRBD1; abundance: NA; j_gene: TRBJ2-7; CDR3nt: TGCGCCAGCACCGAGACAGGGTACTACGAGCAGTACTTC; CDR3aa: CASTETGYYEQYF
v_gene: TRBV5-1; d_gene: TRBD2; abundance: NA; j_gene: TRBJ2-2; CDR3nt: TGCGCCAGCAGACTAGCGGGGGGCACCGGGGAGCTGTTTTTT; CDR3aa: CASRLAGGTGELFF
v_gene: TRBV4-2; d_gene: NA; abundance: NA; j_gene: TRBJ1-3; CDR3nt: TGTGCCAGCAGCCAAGGACTGCTCTCTGGAAACACCATATATTTT; CDR3aa: CASSQGLLSGNTIYF
v_gene: TRBV19; d_gene: NA; abundance: NA; j_gene: TRBJ2-7; CDR3nt: TGTGCCAGTAGTATGACGGGATCCTACGAGCAGTACTTC; CDR3aa: CASSMTGSYEQYF
v_gene: TRBV5-1; d_gene: NA; abundance: NA; j_gene: TRBJ1-3; CDR3nt: TGCGCCAGCAGCTCAACAGGGTTTCCTGGAAACACCATATATTTT; CDR3aa: CASSSTGFPGNTIYF
v_gene: TRBV7-2; d_gene: TRBD2; abundance: NA; j_gene: TRBJ2-1; CDR3nt: TGTGCCAGCAGCCCCCCGGGACTAGCGGGGGGGCGGGTTGAGCAGTTCTTC; CDR3aa: CASSPPGLAGGRVEQFF
v_gene: TRBV18; d_gene: NA; abundance: NA; j_gene: TRBJ1-4; CDR3nt: TGTGCCAGCTCACCAAGACAGTCAACTAATGAAAAACTGTTTTTT; CDR3aa: CASSPRQSTNEKLFF
v_gene: TRBV18; d_gene: NA; abundance: NA; j_gene: TRBJ2-3; CDR3nt: TGTGCCAGCTCACCAAGCAGGGTAACAGATACGCAGTATTTT; CDR3aa: CASSPSRVTDTQYF
v_gene: TRBV5-1; d_gene: TRBD2; abundance: NA; j_gene: TRBJ2-1; CDR3nt: TGCGCCAGCAGGCCGACTAGCGGGGTAATAGGCAATGAGCAGTTCTTC; CDR3aa: CASRPTSGVIGNEQFF
v_gene: TRBV29-1; d_gene: TRBD1; abundance: NA; j_gene: TRBJ1-2; CDR3nt: TGCAGCGTGGCCCGGGACAGCTATGGCTACACCTTC; CDR3aa: CSVARDSYGYTF
v_gene: TRBV5-4; d_gene: NA; abundance: NA; j_gene: TRBJ1-1; CDR3nt: TGTGCCAGCAGCAGGAAAGGGGGTTGGAGGTTGAACACTGAAGCTTTCTTT; CDR3aa: CASSRKGGWRLNTEAFF
v_gene: TRBV18; d_gene: NA; abundance: NA; j_gene: TRBJ2-1; CDR3nt: TGTGCCAGCTCCCTGGGGGCATACAATGAGCAGTTCTTC; CDR3aa: CASSLGAYNEQFF
v_gene: TRBV28; d_gene: TRBD2; abundance: few; j_gene: TRBJ2-1; CDR3nt: TGTGCCAGCAGTGAGACTAGCGGGGGACGACATGAGCAGTTCTTC; CDR3aa: CASSETSGGRHEQFF